This T cell receptor (beta chain) was found in a study of blood T cells in healthy people across ages. This clonotype was detected only once. One end of the junction does not line up with germline, which may come from a read error. A second PCR of roughly 7 to 11 cycles used a sample-barcoded 5' primer and a J-beta primer mix. TCRdb itself ran the 5' RACE reads through MiXCR, one entry per CDR3 protein. This sample has about 1.4 million distinct CDR3 sequences, with approximately 59% found just once. In germline, CDR1 is LGHNA, CDR2 YSLEER. The CDR3 is 18 amino acids. This sequence joins TRBV4-3 and TRBJ2-3, with 11 positions matching TRBD2. Specimen: blood. The sequence was collected from a young man in good health. This chain's CDR3 is CAISQDSTSGGYTDTQYF. Here the CDR3 DNA reads TGCGCCATCAGCCAAGATTCCACTAGCGGGGGCTACACAGATACGCAGTATTTT.